This T cell receptor beta chain was identified in a study of blood T cell repertoires in COVID-19. Across the study: Specimens from acute and convalescent COVID-19 originated in the United States, Italy and Spain. PBMCs, B-cell-depleted T cells, or T cells provided the cDNA or gDNA that made up the material.

Germline V CDR1 and CDR2: MNHEY, SVGEGT. The CDR3 spans 15 residues. Trimming cost V 2 bases and J 0 bases, with 11 bases left between them. The table came from immunoSEQ multiplex PCR; TCRdb's copy has only in-frame clones and leaves some out. The profile covers about 300,000 clones, with approximately 84% appearing a single time and approximately 4.1% taken by the ten largest. The sequencing sample was made of PBMCs or T cells enriched from blood (not recorded which). The clonotype comes from a man aged 25 to 45 who had recovered from COVID-19. This chain uses TRBV6-2 or TRBV6-3 with TRBJ2-7, with D tentatively TRBD1 (6 bases). In DNA form, the CDR3 reads TGTGCCAGCAGTTACGGGGGCGCCGCCTCCTACGAGCAGTACTTC. Translated, it gives CASSYGGAASYEQYF.